This section outlines one T cell receptor (beta chain) sequence together with its context. The same CDR3 also results from other DNA sequences found in this sample. Trimming left V 0 bases short and J 0 bases short, with 8 bases between. CDR3 length equals 15 residues. Germline V lookup: CDR1 SGHRS, CDR2 YFSETQ. Method: immunoSEQ multiplex PCR; TCRdb's copy keeps in-frame clones and lacks some. Of some 130,000 clones in the sample, 92% were seen once. The sample originates from a study of T cell responses to AZD1222 COVID-19 vaccine. The sequenced sample was peripheral blood, obtained on day 0 of AZD1222 vaccination. The chain employs TRBV5-1 and TRBJ2-3, with D possibly being TRBD1 (5 bases). The source of this sequence is an adult in good health. This chain's CDR3 is CASSLDRPSTDTQYF. In DNA form, the CDR3 reads TGCGCCAGCAGCTTGGACAGGCCTAGCACAGATACGCAGTATTTT.